A single sample gave rise to the 25 T cell receptor beta chains below, sequenced in a study of tissue T cells after allogeneic stem cell transplantation. TCRdb keeps only in-frame clones here, not all; method: immunoSEQ multiplex PCR. The sample records some 19,000 clones, approximately 69% being singletons. Specimen: blood. The receptors were gathered from a female BALB/c mouse in good health. The MHC haplotype recorded for the strain is H2-d.

In regard to this clone: Germline and genes: mouse. The read is 1 residue too short to cover the CDR3 end, so that end is filled in from the germline J gene. This rearrangement joins TRBV13-3 to TRBJ2-7; 12 bases are a match to TRBD2. Germline V gene data show CDR1 as NNHDY and CDR2 as SYVADS. This CDR3 spans 16 amino acids. Unmatched junction bases numbered 3, after V lost 2 bases and J lost 0 bases. CDR3 DNA (partial): TGTGCCAGCAGTGAGAGGGGACTGGGGGGCTCCTATGAACAGTAC. It is translated as CASSERGLGGSYEQY. The whole CDR3 protein reads CASSERGLGGSYEQYF.

Points on this clone: These gene names are mouse names. With the read ending 1 residue before the CDR3 end, the germline J gene is used to fill in that end. V usage is TRBV19 and J usage is TRBJ1-1, with no clear D. The CDR3 is made up of 11 amino acids. Looked up from germline, CDR1 is FNHDT and CDR2 is SITEND (reference sequence). Trimming pared 6 bases from V and 1 base from J, leaving 4 bases between. CDR3 DNA, as far as it was read: TGTGCCAGCACCAAAAACACAGAAGTCTTC. Translation: CASTKNTEVF. In full, the CDR3 is CASTKNTEVFF.

Remarks on this clone: Here the gene names and germline are mouse. Sequencing ends 1 residue short of the CDR3 end; the germline J gene provides the rest. V is TRBV24 and J is TRBJ1-6; 7 nucleotides agree with TRBD1. TRBJ1-6 is designated an ORF whose function remains uncertain. J lost 3 bases, V lost 4 bases, and 0 bases had no gene match. The CDR3 runs 14 residues. CDR1 and CDR2 from the germline V gene are KGHTA and FRNEEI. The CDR3 bases that were read are TGTGCCAGCAGTCCAGGGGGCTATAATTCGCCCCTCTAC. It encodes CASSPGGYNSPLY. The complete CDR3 reads CASSPGGYNSPLYF.

Details on this clone: Mouse germline and gene names are used. The CDR3 end falls 1 residue outside the read, so it is completed with the germline J gene. The chain uses TRBV13-1 and TRBJ2-7, with a weak D call TRBD1 (6 bases). CDR1 and CDR2 (germline): NSHNY, SYGAGN. Between the trimmed V and J ends, which lost 2 bases and 1 base, there was a span of 7 bases. This CDR3 spans 13 amino acids. The part of the CDR3 DNA that was read is TGTGCCAGCAGTGAACAGGGTTCCTATGAACAGTAC. Protein product: CASSEQGSYEQY. The whole CDR3 is CASSEQGSYEQYF.

This clone showed up just a few times. Gene names follow the mouse nomenclature. The sequence runs out 1 residue before the end of the CDR3; the remainder is reconstructed from the germline J gene. This rearrangement joins TRBV19 to TRBJ2-7; D is ambiguous. The CDR3 covers 14 residues. V lost 2 bases, J lost 3 bases, and 12 bases lay in between. Per the germline V gene, CDR1 is FNHDT and CDR2 is SITEND (reference sequence). This CDR3 reads CASSMPTKNYEQYF. The covered CDR3 bases are TGTGCCAGCAGTATGCCGACAAAAAACTATGAACAGTAC.

For this clone: Mouse names are used for the genes. The read falls 1 residue short of the CDR3 end, and the missing part is taken from the germline J gene. This chain connects TRBV13-2 to TRBJ2-5; 12 bases align to TRBD1. V trimming: 0 bases; J trimming: 5 bases; junction bases outside the gene matches: 7. CDR1 and CDR2 (germline): NNHNN, SYGAGS (reference sequence). The CDR3 covers 17 residues. This CDR3 reads CASGDAVGQGAGDTQYF. The part of the CDR3 DNA that was read is TGTGCCAGCGGTGATGCAGTGGGACAGGGGGCGGGAGACACCCAGTAC.

This clone was counted a few times. Gene labels here are mouse ones. The DNA ends 1 residue before the CDR3 does, and the rest of the CDR3 is filled in from the germline J gene. The V and J genes are TRBV5 and TRBJ2-7; 11 positions match TRBD2. Germline V gene sequence: CDR1 LGHNA, CDR2 YNLKQL (reference sequence). CDR3 size: 14 residues. Trimming removed 0 bases from V and 5 bases from J; junction bases left unmatched: 0. Incomplete CDR3 DNA: TGTGCCAGCAGCCAAGAGACTGGGGGGGATGAACAGTAC. This codes for CASSQETGGDEQY. The whole CDR3 protein reads CASSQETGGDEQYF.

To note about this clone: The listed genes are named as in mouse. The read terminates 1 residue ahead of where the CDR3 ends, so the germline J gene completes it. The chain has TRBV5 and TRBJ2-5, with TRBD2 identical over 10 bases. CDR1 is LGHNA, CDR2 YNLKQL, per germline (reference sequence). Unmatched junction bases numbered 3, after V lost 2 bases and J lost 4 bases. This CDR3 has 15 amino acids. The CDR3 loop is CASSQSDWGEDTQYF. Incomplete CDR3 DNA: TGTGCCAGCAGCCAATCCGACTGGGGGGAAGACACCCAGTAC.

Concerning this clone: Mouse names are used for the genes. The read gets to within 1 residue of the CDR3 end, and the germline J gene fills in the rest. The chain is built from TRBV13-1 and TRBJ1-3; D not certain. Germline V gives CDR1 NSHNY, CDR2 SYGAGN. V was clipped by 0 bases and J by 3 bases, with 7 bases between them. This CDR3 is 14 amino acids long. CDR3 DNA (partial): TGTGCCAGCAGTGATGACGGGGATGGAAATACGCTCTAT. Its protein product is CASSDDGDGNTLY. The whole CDR3 reads CASSDDGDGNTLYF.

Details on this clone: The gene symbols are mouse symbols. Incomplete CDR3 DNA: TGTGCCAGCGGTGATCCCGATGAACAGTAC. This encodes CASGDPDEQY. The CDR3, in full, reads CASGDPDEQYF. This chain uses TRBV13-2 with TRBJ2-7; D is ambiguous. The CDR3 extends 1 residue past the end of the read, so its final part is completed from the germline J gene. This CDR3 is built from 11 residues. Germline V gene sequence: CDR1 NNHNN, CDR2 SYGAGS (reference sequence). Trimming stripped 1 base from V and 5 bases from J, with 4 bases between.

Comments on this clone: Gene and germline names: mouse. The DNA ends 1 residue before the CDR3 does, and the rest of the CDR3 is filled in from the germline J gene. The chain links TRBV31 to TRBJ2-5; possibly TRBD1 for D (6 bases). This CDR3 comprises 14 residues. The germline V gene encodes CDR1 GKSSPN and CDR2 SITVG. V lost 5 bases to trimming and J lost 0 bases, with 12 bases between them. The CDR3 here is CAWVGTTNQDTQYF. The covered CDR3 bases are TGTGCCTGGGTCGGGACAACAAACCAAGACACCCAGTAC. Full variable domain (rest looked up from reference TRBV31 and TRBJ2-5): AQTIHQWPVAEIKAVGSPLSLGCTIKGKSSPNLYWYWQATGGTLQQLFYSITVGQVESVVQLNLSASRPKDDQFILSTEKLLLSHSGFYLCAWVGTTNQDTQYFGPGTRLLVL.

Of note for this clone: Mouse names are used for the genes. The CDR3 end lies 1 residue beyond the end of the read and is filled in from the germline J gene. V gene TRBV19 combines with J gene TRBJ2-2; 7 positions match TRBD2. The germline V gene encodes CDR1 FNHDT and CDR2 SITEND (reference sequence). This CDR3 is 16 amino acids long. The J segment lost 0 bases and the V segment lost 1 base, leaving 3 bases of the junction unmatched. Partial CDR3 DNA: TGTGCCAGCAGTATACCGGACTGGTCAAACACCGGGCAGCTCTAC. Protein: CASSIPDWSNTGQLY. Given in full, the CDR3 is CASSIPDWSNTGQLYF.

This clone was picked up one time. Mouse gene names apply. Read sequence stops 1 residue before the CDR3 end, and the germline J gene provides the missing end. V and J are TRBV13-1 and TRBJ2-4; unclear D gene. Germline CDR1 reads NSHNY; CDR2 reads SYGAGN. The CDR3 loop spans 13 amino acids. The V end was cut by 2 bases, the J end by 3 bases, with 7 bases between. The CDR3 here is CASSEGQQNTLYF. CDR3 bases read: TGTGCCAGCAGTGAAGGGCAACAAAACACCTTGTAC.

This clone was seen more than once but under ten times. Gene names and germline refer to mouse. CDR3 bases read: TGTGCCAGCGGTGACCAGGGGGGGGGCTATGCTGAGCAGTTC. Its protein is CASGDQGGGYAEQF. The entire CDR3 is CASGDQGGGYAEQFF. The chain is built from TRBV13-2 and TRBJ2-1; possibly TRBD1 or TRBD2 for D (7 bases each). The CDR3 end lies 1 residue beyond the end of the read and is filled in from the germline J gene. Germline V gene data show CDR1 as NNHNN and CDR2 as SYGAGS (reference sequence). V was cut by 2 bases and J by 3 bases, with 12 bases left in between. The CDR3 covers 15 residues.

This clone showed up just once. Genes and germline are mouse. The read halts 1 residue ahead of the CDR3 end, with the missing end drawn from the germline J gene. The genes are TRBV5 and TRBJ1-5; D not certain. CDR3 length: 13 residues. The V end lost 1 base, the J end lost 3 bases, and 4 bases lay between the germline ends. In germline, CDR1 is LGHNA, CDR2 YNLKQL (reference sequence). CDR3 residues: CASSQVPNQAPLF. The sequenced part of the CDR3 DNA is TGTGCCAGCAGCCAAGTTCCCAACCAGGCTCCGCTT.

Points on this clone: The germline and genes are mouse ones. The sequence runs out 1 residue before the end of the CDR3; the remainder is reconstructed from the germline J gene. The chain joins TRBV13-1 to TRBJ1-1; 7 bases map to TRBD1. The V gene's germline CDR1 is NSHNY and CDR2 SYGAGN. The V segment lost 0 bases and the J segment 3 bases; nucleotides outside the gene matches: 5. This CDR3 has 15 amino acids. CDR3 bases read: TGTGCCAGCAGTGATGCAGGGGGGCGGGACACAGAAGTCTTC. This gives the protein CASSDAGGRDTEVF. The CDR3 in its entirety is CASSDAGGRDTEVFF.

As to this clone: All gene names here are mouse names. The read gets to within 1 residue of the CDR3 end, and the germline J gene fills in the rest. The V gene is TRBV19, the J gene TRBJ1-1; no firm D call. The CDR3 has 13 amino acids. Germline V CDR1 and CDR2: FNHDT, SITEND (reference sequence). Between the trimmed V and J ends, which lost 0 bases and 1 base, there was a span of 4 bases. CDR3 amino acids: CASSIDINTEVFF. The CDR3 DNA, read in part, is TGTGCCAGCAGTATAGACATAAACACAGAAGTCTTC.

Points on this clone: Mouse names are used for the genes. The read halts 1 residue ahead of the CDR3 end, with the missing end drawn from the germline J gene. The V gene is TRBV20, the J gene TRBJ1-5; 10 bases line up with TRBD1. CDR3 size: 13 residues. Germline V gives CDR1 GFQATS, CDR2 STVNSAI. Unmatched junction bases numbered 3, after V lost 5 bases and J lost 5 bases. CDR3 protein: CGASGTGDQAPLF. The sequenced part of the CDR3 DNA is TGTGGTGCTTCCGGGACAGGGGACCAGGCTCCGCTT.

Of note for this clone: The gene names here belong to mouse. Read sequence stops 1 residue before the CDR3 end, and the germline J gene provides the missing end. The V call is TRBV13-1, the J call TRBJ2-4, with D perhaps TRBD1 (5 bases). The germline V gene encodes CDR1 NSHNY and CDR2 SYGAGN. This CDR3 comprises 13 residues. V lost 2 bases and J lost 5, with 9 bases in between. CDR3 DNA (partial): TGTGCCAGCAGTGAAGGGGATAGAAACACCTTGTAC. Its protein is CASSEGDRNTLY. Given in full, the CDR3 is CASSEGDRNTLYF.

As for this clone: Genes and germline are mouse. The CDR3 spells CASSPTGQNTLYF. The DNA read from the CDR3 is TGTGCTAGCAGTCCGACAGGTCAAAACACCTTGTAC. The chain is built from TRBV29 and TRBJ2-4, with D possibly TRBD1 on 5 matching bases. The sequenced fragment ends 1 residue before the CDR3 boundary, so the rest is inferred from the germline J gene. The germline V gene encodes CDR1 MSHET and CDR2 SYDVDS. Trimming left V 5 bases short and J 1 base short, with 7 bases between. The CDR3 is 13 residues long. The complete variable domain, with remaining parts taken from reference TRBV29 and TRBJ2-4, reads DMKVTQMPRYLIKRMGENVLLECGQDMSHETMYWYRQDPGLGLQLIYISYDVDSNSEGDIPKGYRVSRKKREHFSLILDSAKTNQTSVYFCASSPTGQNTLYFGAGTRLSVL.

Worth noting for this clone: The listed genes are named as in mouse. The read stops 1 residue short of the end of the CDR3; the missing end is completed from the germline J gene. The chain links TRBV17 to TRBJ2-7; 8 positions match TRBD2. Germline CDR1 MNHDT, CDR2 YYDKIL. Trimming took 0 bases from V and 4 from J; bases not matched to a gene: 5. This CDR3 comprises 15 residues. The covered CDR3 bases are TGTGCTAGCAGTAGAGATCGGGGGGGGCCTTATGAACAGTAC. Its protein is CASSRDRGGPYEQY. Given in full, the CDR3 is CASSRDRGGPYEQYF.

Comment on this clone: Gene names and germline refer to mouse. CDR3 sequence reads: CASSFRDWGYEQYF. The CDR3 DNA, read in part, is TGTGCCAGCAGCTTCCGGGACTGGGGATATGAACAGTAC. The chain employs TRBV4 and TRBJ2-7; TRBD2 aligns across 10 bases. The read terminates 1 residue ahead of where the CDR3 ends, so the germline J gene completes it. V trimming: 4 bases; J trimming: 4 bases; junction bases outside the gene matches: 4. Per germline, CDR1 LGHDT and CDR2 YNNKQL (reference sequence). The CDR3 is made up of 14 amino acids.

Of note for this clone: Here the gene names and germline are mouse. The read ends 1 residue shy of where the CDR3 ends; the end is completed using the germline J gene. The genes are TRBV13-2 and TRBJ2-4; 12 bases agree with TRBD2. The CDR3 consists of 14 residues. Germline lookup yields CDR1 NNHNN and CDR2 SYGAGS (reference sequence). After removal of 3 bases from V and 5 bases from J, the junction contained 1 base not matched to a gene. CDR3 DNA (partial): TGTGCCAGCGGTGCGGGACTGGGGGGAAACACCTTGTAC. Its translation: CASGAGLGGNTLY. The entire CDR3 is CASGAGLGGNTLYF.

A note on this clone: Gene names and germline match the mouse. The sequenced fragment ends 1 residue before the CDR3 boundary, so the rest is inferred from the germline J gene. This chain links TRBV13-2 with TRBJ1-3; no definite D call. The length of the CDR3 is 14 residues. Germline assignment: CDR1 NNHNN and CDR2 SYGAGS (reference sequence). The ends were cut back, 2 bases at V and 0 bases at J, with 6 bases in the middle. CDR3 protein: CASGEQHSGNTLYF. The CDR3 DNA, read in part, is TGTGCCAGCGGTGAGCAGCATTCTGGAAATACGCTCTAT.

Concerning this clone itself: The listed genes are named as in mouse. The CDR3 end falls 1 residue outside the read, so it is completed with the germline J gene. The V and J genes are TRBV13-2 and TRBJ1-1, with TRBD1 matching 7 bases. The CDR3 runs 13 residues. V shed 1 base, J shed 6 bases, and the junction held 3 bases outside the gene matches. Germline CDR1 and CDR2: NNHNN and SYGAGS (reference sequence). The part of the CDR3 DNA that was read is TGTGCCAGCGGTGATTCGGGACAGCCAGAAGTCTTC. Protein sequence: CASGDSGQPEVF. The entire CDR3 sequence reads CASGDSGQPEVFF.